These T cell receptor beta chains were read from a single sample in a study of T cells in Graves' hyperthyroidism and ophthalmopathy. From the multiplex PCR reads, TCRdb called clonotypes with MiXCR, one entry per CDR3 protein. The sample lists fewer than 700,000 distinct CDR3 sequences, 17% seen once, with 17% in the top ten. The material sequenced was blood. The source is a woman aged 18-30 years with Graves' ophthalmopathy. Both conserved end residues are part of each CDR3. Fields, in order: J gene, D gene, clone size, V gene, CDR3 protein, CDR3 DNA. The D gene is left open where the match is weak. Size tells how often a clone was seen (once, few, many) or the class of an expanded clone, and some rows leave it out.

J: TRBJ1-2; D: .; size: .; V: TRBV2; CDR3: CANRDGGAGYGYTF; DNA: TGTGCCAACAGGGATGGGGGCGCGGGCTATGGCTACACCTTC
J: TRBJ1-2; D: TRBD1; size: many; V: TRBV18; CDR3: CASSLSTGQIYGYTF; DNA: TGTGCCAGCTCCCTATCGACGGGACAGATATATGGCTACACCTTC
J: TRBJ2-3; D: .; size: many; V: TRBV20-1; CDR3: CSARDVPGAHTDTQYF; DNA: TGCAGTGCTAGAGATGTACCGGGGGCCCACACAGATACGCAGTATTTT
J: TRBJ2-1; D: .; size: many; V: TRBV12-3/TRBV12-4; CDR3: CASSLARTVYNEQFF; DNA: TGTGCCAGCAGTCTCGCCCGGACAGTCTACAATGAGCAGTTCTTC
J: TRBJ2-2; D: .; size: .; V: TRBV19; CDR3: CAGSITGGGTGELFF; DNA: TGTGCCGGTAGTATAACAGGTGGTGGCACCGGGGAGCTGTTTTTT
J: TRBJ2-3; D: .; size: many; V: TRBV28; CDR3: CASTLQDGTDTQYF; DNA: TGTGCCAGCACCCTTCAAGATGGCACAGATACGCAGTATTTT
J: TRBJ1-4; D: TRBD1; size: few; V: TRBV6-1; CDR3: CASSEPLIDRGNEKLFF; DNA: TGTGCCAGCAGTGAACCTCTTATTGACAGGGGGAATGAAAAACTGTTTTTT
J: TRBJ2-7; D: .; size: many; V: TRBV20-1; CDR3: CSAWSSGDPRYEQYF; DNA: TGCAGTGCATGGTCGTCGGGGGACCCCCGGTACGAGCAGTACTTC
J: TRBJ2-5; D: .; size: once; V: TRBV20-1; CDR3: CSASSTTGTWGLGTQYF; DNA: TGCAGTGCTAGCTCAACAACCGGGACTTGGGGTTTAGGGACCCAGTACTTC
J: TRBJ2-2; D: TRBD1; size: .; V: TRBV9; CDR3: CASSVTMTGGNTGELFF; DNA: TGTGCCAGCAGCGTGACCATGACAGGGGGAAACACCGGGGAGCTGTTTTTT
J: TRBJ2-5; D: .; size: few; V: TRBV18; CDR3: CASSVEIGQETQYF; DNA: TGTGCCAGCTCGGTGGAGATCGGACAAGAGACCCAGTACTTC
J: TRBJ1-2; D: .; size: few; V: TRBV7-9; CDR3: CASSPNWEGWGYTF; DNA: TGTGCCAGCAGCCCAAATTGGGAGGGCTGGGGCTACACCTTC
J: TRBJ1-6; D: TRBD1; size: few; V: TRBV27; CDR3: CASSLPGQGNSPLHF; DNA: TGTGCCAGCAGTTTACCGGGACAGGGGAATTCACCCCTCCACTTT
J: TRBJ2-7; D: TRBD1; size: many; V: TRBV20-1; CDR3: CSARGSGGQGGYEQYF; DNA: TGCAGTGCTAGAGGTTCGGGGGGACAGGGCGGCTACGAGCAGTACTTC
J: TRBJ2-1; D: .; size: many; V: TRBV3-1; CDR3: CASSRKQPDYNEQFF; DNA: TGTGCCAGCAGCCGGAAACAACCGGACTACAATGAGCAGTTCTTC
J: TRBJ2-3; D: .; size: .; V: TRBV7-9; CDR3: CASSLEDLDTQYF; DNA: TGTGCCAGCAGCTTAGAGGACCTAGATACGCAGTATTTT
J: TRBJ2-2; D: TRBD1; size: .; V: TRBV19; CDR3: CASSPYFGQGADTGELFF; DNA: TGTGCCAGTAGTCCGTACTTCGGACAGGGGGCGGATACCGGGGAGCTGTTTTTT
J: TRBJ2-2; D: TRBD2; size: .; V: TRBV11-2; CDR3: CASSGRTSGRANTGELFF; DNA: TGTGCCAGCAGTGGACGGACTAGCGGGAGAGCTAACACCGGGGAGCTGTTTTTT
J: TRBJ1-5; D: TRBD1; size: .; V: TRBV2; CDR3: CASSEAGGGETQHF; DNA: TGTGCCAGCAGTGAGGCAGGGGGGGGGGAGACCCAGCATTTT
J: TRBJ2-1; D: TRBD2; size: many; V: TRBV5-1; CDR3: CASSLASGSSEQFF; DNA: TGCGCCAGCAGCTTAGCTAGCGGGAGCAGTGAGCAGTTCTTC
J: TRBJ1-1; D: TRBD1; size: .; V: TRBV7-9; CDR3: CASSLVGQGDTEAFF; DNA: TGTGCCAGCAGCTTAGTGGGGCAGGGGGACACTGAAGCTTTCTTT
J: TRBJ2-1; D: .; size: few; V: TRBV7-9; CDR3: CASSLGPAGEQFF; DNA: TGTGCCAGCAGCTTAGGTCCGGCGGGTGAGCAGTTCTTC